This TCR beta chain derives from a study of blood T cells in healthy people across ages (dated by TCRdb to about 2015). Study-wide context: In model experiments, template switching captured roughly one uniquely barcoded TCR beta cDNA molecule for every two T cells. The study measured age-related changes in TCR beta repertoire diversity using deep sequencing normalized with unique cDNA molecular identifiers. The donors were divided into four age groups: young (average around 15 years), middle-aged (about 39), aged (about 60) and long-lived (roughly 82). To avoid experimental bias, donors of different ages were randomly spread across the sequencing lanes. The study analyzed two additional independent replicas of 1 million unique cDNA reads from the same blood draw for two donors, one aged 18 to 30 and one aged 80 or older. The study at large found these results: Observed TCR beta diversity per million T cells fell roughly linearly with age, and a significant reduction was already apparent by age about 38. Estimates of total diversity from one million sequenced T cells were regarded as lower bounds and underestimates. Compared with the aged group, the long-lived group had more naive CD4+ T cells, fewer expanded clones and increased TCR diversity, suggesting age selection. There was a strong correlation between observed TCR beta diversity and the percentage of naive T cells measured by flow cytometry. Because profiling used bulk unsorted PBMCs, naive and antigen-experienced compartments could not be compared conclusively. Donor CMV infection status was unknown, potentially confounding age-related changes in expanded clonotypes.

The receptor library was made with 5' RACE. The listed sequencing device is Illumina HiSeq 2500. A second 7 to 11 cycle PCR used a sample-barcoded 5' primer and a J-beta primer mix. Each TCR beta cDNA molecule received a unique molecular identifier from a template-switch 5' adaptor carrying 12 random nucleotides. At least 3 million CDR3-containing paired-end reads were obtained from each sample. The Mint cDNA synthesis kit, primed by a TRBC-specific oligonucleotide, was used to synthesize first-strand cDNA from all RNA. All cDNA was treated with uracil-DNA glycosylase and then went through a first 18-cycle PCR with the universal primers M1SS and BC2_uni_R. The authors' pipeline ran thus. For normalization, 1 million high-quality reads were randomly selected from each sample, with every read carrying a distinct molecular identifier. Reads with shared molecular identifiers were discarded instead of being binned into consensus sequences. MiTCR, set to a Q25 quality threshold and the strictest error-elimination algorithm, was used for CDR3 identification, clonotype clustering and error correction. A nonparametric unseen species model with Euler transformation was used to estimate a lower bound on total TCR beta diversity. TCRdb applied fastp at Q25 and MiXCR to the public reads, then kept only in-frame beta chains. Every CDR3 protein is listed once, alongside the most common genes and DNA of its rows. TCRdb assigned the V and J calls; the authors' analysis was not used. The sample has 600,000 or so distinct CDR3 sequences on record, under 25% of them singletons. The ten largest clonotypes hold roughly 3.6% of the sample.

This clonotype was seen once. The target of this receptor is not known. No clone much larger than this one lies a single base away; base qualities are absent. One read offers little support. Here V drops 5 bases and J drops 3 bases, and the junction holds 11 bases not matched to any gene. Based on the germline V gene (reference sequence), the CDR1 and CDR2 sequences are DFQATT and SNEGSKA. The CDR3 covers 15 residues, taking in both the cysteine and the phenylalanine. Only the CDR3 DNA stays, 45 bases, in frame from base 1. The donors were around 39 Caucasian individuals from Russia, aged roughly 6 to 100 years, who were systemically healthy. Each donor gave ten milliliters of peripheral blood, collected into EDTA-treated Vacutainer tubes. Ficoll-Paque density-gradient centrifugation was used to isolate PBMCs, with at least 7 million obtained per sample. Total RNA, at least 6 micrograms per sample, was extracted from PBMCs with Trizol reagent. The percentages of naive CD45RAhigh/CD27high T cells were determined by flow cytometry on a PBMC aliquot from every donor.

The specimen sequenced was blood. This TCR was recovered from a man between 65 and 85 years old in good health. In this chain, TRBV20-1 is recombined with TRBJ1-2, and 8 junctional nucleotides match TRBD1. The CDR3 here reads CSAPLNRGDDYGYTF. The DNA sequence follows: TGCAGTGCTCCGTTAAACAGGGGGGATGACTATGGCTACACCTTC.